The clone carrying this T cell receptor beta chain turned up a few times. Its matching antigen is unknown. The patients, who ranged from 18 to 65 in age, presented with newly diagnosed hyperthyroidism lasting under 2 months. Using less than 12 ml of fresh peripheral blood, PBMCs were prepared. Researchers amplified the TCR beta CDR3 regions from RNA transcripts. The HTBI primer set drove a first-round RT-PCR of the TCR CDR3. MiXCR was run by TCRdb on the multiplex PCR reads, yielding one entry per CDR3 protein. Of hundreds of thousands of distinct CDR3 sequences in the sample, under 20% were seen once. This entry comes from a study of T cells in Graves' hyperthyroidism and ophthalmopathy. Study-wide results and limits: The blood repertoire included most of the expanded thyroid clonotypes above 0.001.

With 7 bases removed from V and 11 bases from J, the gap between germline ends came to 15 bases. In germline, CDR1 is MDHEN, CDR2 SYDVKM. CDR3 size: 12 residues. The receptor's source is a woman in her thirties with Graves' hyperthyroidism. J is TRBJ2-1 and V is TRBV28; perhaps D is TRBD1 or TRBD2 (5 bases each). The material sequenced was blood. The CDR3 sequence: CASTTPGAQQFF. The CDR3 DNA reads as TGTGCCAGCACCACACCCGGGGCGCAGCAGTTCTTC.